The 20 T cell receptor beta chains listed next were all sequenced from one sample in a study of OX40 agonist ivuxolimab in advanced cancers. Profiled with immunoSEQ multiplex PCR; TCRdb holds only in-frame clones, not every one. The sample has 63,000 or so clones, about 90% seen once. Sequenced here: CD4+ or CD8+ T cells sorted from blood, sampled in a trial of the OX40 agonist ivuxolimab. Every receptor here comes from an adult with an advanced solid tumor such as melanoma, head and neck, liver or kidney cancer.

The J gene is TRBJ2-3, the V gene TRBV5-1; D is unresolved. Germline CDR1 is SGHRS and CDR2 is YFSETQ. Trimming took off 4 bases at V and 6 bases at J, with 9 bases between the two ends. The CDR3 contains 12 residues. Here the CDR3 reads CASSPDRDTQYF. The CDR3, as DNA: TGCGCCAGCAGCCCCGATCGGGATACGCAGTATTTT.

The V gene is TRBV5-6, the J gene TRBJ2-1, with 7 bases that match TRBD2. CDR1 and CDR2 from the germline V gene are SGHDT and YYEEEE. Germline trimming cut 3 bases from V and 2 bases from J; bases unmatched to any gene: 8. The CDR3 is made up of 16 amino acids. This CDR3 reads CASSWPGLTTYNEQFF. As DNA, the CDR3 is TGTGCCAGCAGCTGGCCGGGACTAACAACCTACAATGAGCAGTTCTTC.

The chain recombines TRBV29-1 with TRBJ2-1, with D maybe TRBD2 (6 bases). CDR3 length: 12 amino acids. Germline loops: CDR1 SQVTM, CDR2 ANQGSEA. Deletions cut 7 bases from V and 4 bases from J, with 11 bases between. The CDR3 is CSGIAVYNEQFF. The CDR3 DNA reads TGCAGCGGAATAGCGGTGTACAATGAGCAGTTCTTC.

The rearrangement uses TRBV7-9 and TRBJ2-1; D might be TRBD1 or TRBD2, each matching 5 bases. CDR3 length: 15 residues. CDR1 is SEHNR and CDR2 is FQNEAQ in the germline V gene (reference sequence). V lost 5 bases, J lost 4 bases, and 15 bases lay in between. Written as DNA, the CDR3 is TGTGCCAGCAGCGAGGGACCTACCGCTTACAATGAGCAGTTCTTC. Protein product: CASSEGPTAYNEQFF. Drawing the rest from reference TRBV7-9 and TRBJ2-1, the complete variable domain is DTGVSQNPRHKITKRGQNVTFRCDPISEHNRLYWYRQTLGQGPEFLTYFQNEAQLEKSRLLSDRFSAERPKGSFSTLEIQRTEQGDSAMYLCASSEGPTAYNEQFFGPGTRLTVL.

This clone was recorded a few times. The chain joins TRBV19 to TRBJ2-1; the D gene is possibly TRBD1 (6 bases). Trimming cost V 5 bases and J 4 bases, with 18 bases left between them. The V gene's germline CDR1 is LNHDA and CDR2 SQIVND (reference sequence). The CDR3 is 16 amino acids. CDR3 sequence reads: CASSVLQGRIYNEQFF. For the CDR3, the DNA is TGTGCCAGTAGTGTCCTCCAGGGGCGAATATACAATGAGCAGTTCTTC. Full variable domain (outside the CDR3, taken from reference TRBV19 and TRBJ2-1): DGGITQSPKYLFRKEGQNVTLSCEQNLNHDAMYWYRQDPGQGLRLIYYSQIVNDFQKGDIAEGYSVSREKKESFPLTVTSAQKNPTAFYLCASSVLQGRIYNEQFFGPGTRLTVL.

The chain joins TRBV27 to TRBJ1-1, with unresolved D. The CDR3 length is 12 residues. Germline V gives CDR1 MNHEY, CDR2 SMNVEV (reference sequence). V gave up 1 base and J gave up 8 bases, with 8 bases separating them. The CDR3 DNA reads TGTGCCAGCAGTTTATACGGGCAGGAAGCTTTCTTT. Its protein is CASSLYGQEAFF.

The chain couples TRBV30 to TRBJ1-1; D is perhaps TRBD1 (6 bases). The germline CDR1 and CDR2 sequences are GTSNPN and SVGIG (reference sequence). Between the trimmed V and J ends, which lost 5 bases and 3 bases, there was a span of 16 bases. This CDR3 region has 14 residues. For the CDR3, the DNA is TGTGCCTGGCGCCCCCCGGGGACATACACTGAAGCTTTCTTT. Residues: CAWRPPGTYTEAFF.

The chain uses TRBV28 and TRBJ2-6; D gene unclear. The CDR3 extends over 17 amino acids. Deletions cut 5 bases from V and 0 bases from J, with 14 bases between. Germline V lookup: CDR1 MDHEN, CDR2 SYDVKM. CDR3 in amino acids: CASSLPKSGSGANVLTF. The DNA of the CDR3 is TGTGCCAGCAGTCTCCCAAAGTCCGGCTCTGGGGCCAACGTCCTGACTTTC.

The chain combines TRBV7-9 with TRBJ1-2; 12 positions match TRBD1. Germline V gene sequence: CDR1 SEHNR, CDR2 FQNEAQ (reference sequence). The CDR3 loop spans 17 amino acids. The V segment lost 0 bases and the J segment 3 bases; nucleotides outside the gene matches: 5. The DNA of the CDR3 is TGTGCCAGCAGCTTAGCCGGGGACAGGGGGCTCGACTATGGCTACACCTTC. This gives the protein CASSLAGDRGLDYGYTF.

This clone was seen just once. V usage is TRBV5-1 and J usage is TRBJ2-5; D may be TRBD1 or TRBD2 (6 bases each). The DNA end is a closer match to TRBJ2-7, so the J assignment may be wrong. The CDR3 totals 15 residues. CDR1 is SGHRS, CDR2 YFSETQ, per germline. CDR3 sequence (DNA): TGCGCCAGCAGCCTGAGGGGGGCGCGGGGCGACGAGCAGTACTTC. Translated: CASSLRGARGDEQYF.

CDR3 in DNA: TGTGCCAGCAGCGATCACCGGGTGTTGGCTGGGGCCAACGTCCTGACTTTC. This gives the protein CASSDHRVLAGANVLTF. The chain joins TRBV9 to TRBJ2-6; no clear D gene. This CDR3 spans 17 amino acids. Germline V gives CDR1 SGDLS, CDR2 YYNGEE. The V end lost 3 bases, the J end lost 2 bases, and 15 bases lay between the germline ends.

The chain is built from TRBV28 and TRBJ2-3, with TRBD1 as a possible D gene (8 bases). The V gene's germline CDR1 is MDHEN and CDR2 SYDVKM. V was pared by 6 bases and J by 8 bases, with 15 bases between. The CDR3 has 13 residues. The CDR3 coding sequence is TGTGCCAGCAGGGGGGGGACAGGTCGTACGCAGTATTTT. The encoded protein is CASRGGTGRTQYF.

This chain uses TRBV5-6 with TRBJ1-3; D might be TRBD1 (6 bases). The CDR3 runs 16 residues. The germline V gene encodes CDR1 SGHDT and CDR2 YYEEEE. Trimming pared 4 bases from V and 7 bases from J, leaving 21 bases between. The CDR3 here is CASSQTAQGIGNTIYF. In DNA form, the CDR3 reads TGTGCCAGCAGCCAGACAGCCCAGGGGATCGGTAACACCATATATTTT.

The V call is TRBV29-1, the J call TRBJ2-1; 11 nucleotides agree with TRBD2. Germline V gene sequence: CDR1 SQVTM, CDR2 ANQGSEA. Losses at the gene ends were 6 bases for V and 6 bases for J; bases not matched to a gene: 10. This CDR3 has 15 amino acids. The CDR3 loop reads CSVARASGRSNEQFF. The CDR3 nucleotides are TGCAGCGTCGCTCGGGCTAGCGGGAGGTCCAATGAGCAGTTCTTC.

This sequence joins TRBV6-5 and TRBJ2-1, with 11 bases lining up with TRBD1. CDR1 is MNHEY, CDR2 SVGAGI, per germline. V was clipped by 5 bases and J by 3 bases; unmatched bases: 3. The length of the CDR3 is 15 residues. The CDR3 loop is CASSKGTGGYNEQFF. CDR3 nucleotide sequence: TGTGCCAGCAGTAAGGGGACAGGGGGCTACAATGAGCAGTTCTTC.

The gene calls are TRBV5-4 and TRBJ2-7; D is ambiguous. Per germline, CDR1 SGHNT and CDR2 YYREEE (reference sequence). V lost 0 bases, J lost 2 bases, and 6 bases lay in between. The CDR3 is 13 amino acids. In nucleotides, the CDR3 is TGTGCCAGCAGCTTGGCCGCAGCCTACGAGCAGTACGTC. Its protein product is CASSLAAAYEQYV.

This chain joins TRBV5-4 and TRBJ2-3; 14 nucleotides align to TRBD2. The trim removed 3 bases at V and 7 bases at J, leaving 10 bases unmatched. The CDR3 sequence is 17 residues long. In germline, CDR1 is SGHNT, CDR2 YYREEE (reference sequence). The CDR3 nucleotides read TGTGCCAGCAGCTCCCCCGAGGGACTAGCGGGAGACAATACGCAGTATTTT. It encodes CASSSPEGLAGDNTQYF.

The CDR3 DNA sequence: TGTGCCACCTATGAGTCAGGGGCCGCTCAGCCCCAGCATTTT. This encodes CATYESGAAQPQHF. The chain couples TRBV6-1 to TRBJ1-5; D possibly corresponds to TRBD1 (6 bases). Looked up from germline, CDR1 is MNHNS and CDR2 is SASEGT. V was shortened by 10 bases and J by 6 bases, with 19 bases between the two germline ends. The CDR3 loop spans 14 amino acids.

V is TRBV6-1 and J is TRBJ1-6; D is unclear. CDR3 length: 15 amino acids. V lost 2 bases, J lost 10 bases, and 15 bases lay in between. The germline CDR1 and CDR2 sequences are MNHNS and SASEGT. The CDR3 bases are TGTGCCAGCAGTGAACGAGGTACGGTCTTCTCACCCCTCCACTTT. Protein: CASSERGTVFSPLHF.

This sequence joins TRBV9 and TRBJ1-2; 10 positions agree with TRBD1. Trimming at V came to 4 bases and at J to 3 bases, leaving 6 bases not matched to a gene. The germline V gene encodes CDR1 SGDLS and CDR2 YYNGEE. The CDR3 runs to 15 residues. CDR3 sequence reads: CASSPRTGGDYGYTF. The CDR3 DNA follows: TGTGCCAGCAGCCCGCGGACAGGGGGTGACTATGGCTACACCTTC. The complete variable domain, with remaining parts taken from reference TRBV9 and TRBJ1-2, reads DSGVTQTPKHLITATGQRVTLRCSPRSGDLSVYWYQQSLDQGLQFLIQYYNGEERAKGNILERFSAQQFPDLHSELNLSSLELGDSALYFCASSPRTGGDYGYTFGSGTRLTVV.